This T cell receptor (beta chain) was captured by sequencing in a study of T-cell reconstitution after alpha-beta-depleted transplantation in children. Overall study results and limits: Recipient T cells and thymic progenitors that survived gave rise to the high TCRbeta diversity observed at day 60 in some patients. From newly produced T cells came most of the T-cell counts and diversity one year after transplant.

The CDR3 is made up of 15 amino acids. The germline CDR1 and CDR2 sequences are LGHDT and YNNKEL (reference sequence). The ends were cut back, 2 bases at V and 5 bases at J, with 15 bases in the middle. This clonotype has ten or more counts. What it binds is unknown. The TCRbeta library incorporated unique molecular identifiers. Each CDR3 protein gets one entry after TCRdb re-called the PCR reads with MiXCR. The data contain about 16,000 distinct CDR3 sequences, around 7.7% of them singletons. The sequencing here drew on PBMCs, mostly from graft donor cells, taken 60 days after TCRalphabeta/CD19-depleted stem cell transplant. J is TRBJ1-2 and V is TRBV3-1; D gene uncertain. The receptor comes from a boy in the first two years of life who had a stem cell transplant for Wiskott-Aldrich syndrome, so the T cells may come from the graft donor. Written as DNA, the CDR3 is TGTGCCAGCAGCCAATTACCCCGGGCCGCGTATGGCTACACCTTC. It yields the protein CASSQLPRAAYGYTF.